This T cell receptor beta chain was observed in a study of blood T cell repertoires in COVID-19 (dated by TCRdb to 2018 to 2020). Turning to the overall study: The collaborator samples originated in the United States, Italy and Spain and spanned the acute and convalescent phases of COVID-19. The material from the prospective study consisted of cDNA or gDNA derived from T cells, B-cell-depleted T cells, or PBMCs. Where available, HLA class I and class II types were taken from metadata supplied by the sample provider and were not determined by assay-based typing. The repertoires were released in a freely available public database intended as a resource for research on the immune response to SARS-CoV-2. The samples were drawn from the first 160 participants of the ongoing ImmuneRACE study and from 950 to 1,500 subjects provided by 6 global collaborators. The dataset comprised deeply sampled blood TCRbeta repertoires from subjects exposed to, actively infected with, or recovered from COVID-19. A de-identified subject ID, COVID-19 status, age in years and sex were almost always included in the sample metadata.

Overall results and qualifications from the work: The quantity of clinical and demographic metadata differed by source and by participant and was supplied without curation.

Note on this clone: Its antigen is currently not known. Base quality data are lacking; no much larger clone is found one base away.

In the germline V gene, CDR1 corresponds to LGHNT and CDR2 to FRNRAP. From the cysteine through the phenylalanine, the CDR3 covers 16 amino acids. This entry keeps only the CDR3 DNA: 48 bases, framed from base 1. V loses 5 bases of germline sequence and J loses 1 base, and the interval between the two ends is 14 bases. The immunoSEQ Assay, a bias-controlled multiplex PCR, was used to amplify TCRbeta CDR3 regions from genomic DNA. From the authors' description of their analysis: The number of nucleated cells in each sample was estimated from the amplification of reference gene primers within the assay. Sequence reads were collapsed and filtered to measure the absolute abundance of every unique TCRbeta CDR3 rearrangement. For each sample, productive Simpson clonality was calculated as the square root of Simpson's diversity index across productive rearrangements. As stored in TCRdb, this immuneACCESS dataset retains in-frame rearrangements with V and J assigned. A fraction of the clones does not appear; measured against another copy, unresolved V genes explain less than half of the discrepancy, and the remainder lacks a known reason. V and J calls plus clone size are reproduced from that table; the DNA served to infer D and trimming. This sample holds a few hundred thousand clones; about 85% were observed only once. The ten largest clonotypes hold 0.87% of the sample.

In Seattle, one collaborating source enrolled patients while the infection was active and tracked those patients longitudinally over the course of disease. The collaborating institutions used their own protocols to collect whole blood in K2EDTA tubes. For TCRbeta analysis, collaborators shipped samples in one of three forms: frozen whole blood, isolated PBMCs, or DNA extracted from either of those sample types. The rearranged segments are TRBV12-5 and TRBJ2-2, and possibly TRBD2, on 5 matching bases. The sequenced material came from peripheral blood. The receptor was derived from a human donor with COVID-19, enrolled during active disease. The donor label of this sample is uncertain. CDR3 loop: CASGRSGAMNTGELFF. The DNA reads TGTGCTAGTGGTCGGAGCGGAGCTATGAACACCGGGGAGCTGTTTTTT.